This entry lists 7 T cell receptor beta chains sequenced from one sample in a study of OX40 agonist ivuxolimab in advanced cancers. The assay was immunoSEQ multiplex PCR, and TCRdb's table has in-frame clones only and misses some. The table shows 75,000 to 90,000 clones, with roughly 92% occurring only once. Sample: CD4+ or CD8+ T cells sorted from blood, taken in a trial of the OX40 agonist ivuxolimab. The origin of the receptors is an adult with an advanced solid tumor such as melanoma, head and neck, liver or kidney cancer.

The chain couples TRBV28 to TRBJ1-4, with 7 bases matching TRBD1. The CDR3 is 14 residues long. In germline, CDR1 is MDHEN, CDR2 SYDVKM. The trim removed 5 bases at V and 5 bases at J, leaving 5 bases unmatched. The DNA for the CDR3 is TGTGCCAGCAGTGGGGACAGTTCCAATGAAAAACTGTTTTTT. Its translation: CASSGDSSNEKLFF.

Only one count was recorded for this clone. Written as DNA, the CDR3 is TGTGCCAGTAGTATAGAGGGGGACAGGGGGCGTATTAGCATGAACACTGAAGCTTTCTTT. Translating gives CASSIEGDRGRISMNTEAFF. V gene TRBV19 combines with J gene TRBJ1-1, with 12 bases identical to TRBD1. There are 20 residues in the CDR3. With V trimmed by 0 bases and J by 0 bases, 11 bases remained unmatched. CDR1 is LNHDA and CDR2 is SQIVND in the germline V gene (reference sequence).

This chain joins TRBV6-1 and TRBJ2-3; maybe TRBD1 (7 bases). The V gene's germline CDR1 is MNHNS and CDR2 SASEGT. The ends were cut back, 5 bases at V and 0 bases at J, with 18 bases in the middle. The CDR3 sequence is 17 residues long. The CDR3 loop is CASSQGQGGLSTDTQYF. DNA of the CDR3: TGTGCCAGCAGTCAAGGGCAGGGGGGACTTAGCACAGATACGCAGTATTTT.

Of note for this clone: The same CDR3 arises from other DNA sequences in this sample as well. The chain employs TRBV5-1 and TRBJ1-3; a possible D gene is TRBD1 (5 bases). Germline V lookup: CDR1 SGHRS, CDR2 YFSETQ. V dropped 0 bases and J dropped 4 bases, with 8 bases sitting between them. CDR3 length: 14 amino acids. The CDR3 region has the DNA TGCGCCAGCAGCTTGGCAGGGTACGGAAACACCATATATTTT. Protein product: CASSLAGYGNTIYF.

This clone showed up just once. This chain uses TRBV18 with TRBJ2-7, with TRBD1 matching over 10 bases. V was pared by 5 bases and J by 4 bases, with 11 bases of the junction left unmatched. CDR1 is KGHSH and CDR2 is LQKENI in the germline V gene. This CDR3 has 16 residues. The CDR3 nucleotides are TGTGCCAGCTCAGCGGCTGTGAGACAGGGGGCTTACGAGCAGTACTTC. This encodes CASSAAVRQGAYEQYF.

This chain joins TRBV6-6 and TRBJ2-2; D might be TRBD2 (6 bases). The CDR3 covers 14 residues. Germline CDR1 and CDR2: MNHNY and SVGAGI (reference sequence). V lost 2 bases and J 6 bases, leaving 10 bases between the germline ends. CDR3 sequence reads: CASSYTRLAGELFF. CDR3 bases: TGTGCCAGCAGTTACACCCGACTAGCCGGGGAGCTGTTTTTT.

This sequence joins TRBV30 and TRBJ2-7; D possibly corresponds to TRBD1 (6 bases). CDR3 length: 14 residues. Germline assignment: CDR1 GTSNPN and CDR2 SVGIG (reference sequence). Trimming took 4 bases from V and 4 from J, leaving 17 bases between them. The CDR3 sequence is CAWTGDPPGYEQYF. In nucleotides, the CDR3 is TGTGCCTGGACAGGGGACCCCCCGGGATACGAGCAGTACTTC.